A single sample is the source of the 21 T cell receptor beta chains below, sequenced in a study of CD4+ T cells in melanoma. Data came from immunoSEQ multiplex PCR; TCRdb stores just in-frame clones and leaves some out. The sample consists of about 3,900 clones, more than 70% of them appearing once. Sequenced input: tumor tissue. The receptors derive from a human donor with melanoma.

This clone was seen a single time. The CDR3 bases are TGTGCCAGCAGTTACACCCTAGGGAGCTATGAGACCCAGTACTTC. Its translation: CASSYTLGSYETQYF. V usage is TRBV6-5 and J usage is TRBJ2-5; TRBD2 might be the D (5 bases). The V end was cut by 2 bases, the J end by 5 bases, with 15 bases between. CDR3 length: 15 residues. From germline, CDR1 is MNHEY and CDR2 SVGAGI.

This CDR3 reads CASSLDTVTEAFF. CDR3 in DNA: TGTGCCAGCAGCTTGGATACGGTGACTGAAGCTTTCTTT. The V and J genes are TRBV5-6 and TRBJ1-1; no definite D call. CDR1 SGHDT and CDR2 YYEEEE come from the germline V gene. Trimming removed 0 bases at V and 5 bases at J, with 8 bases between. The CDR3 covers 13 residues. The full variable domain, completed using reference TRBV5-6 and TRBJ1-1, is DAGVTQSPTHLIKTRGQQVTLRCSPKSGHDTVSWYQQALGQGPQFIFQYYEEEERQRGNFPDRFSGHQFPNYSSELNVNALLLGDSALYLCASSLDTVTEAFFGQGTRLTVV.

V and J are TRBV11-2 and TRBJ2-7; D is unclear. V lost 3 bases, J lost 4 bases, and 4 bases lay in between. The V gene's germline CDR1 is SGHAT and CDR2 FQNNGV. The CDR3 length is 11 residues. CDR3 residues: CASSFTYEQYF. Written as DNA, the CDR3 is TGTGCCAGCAGCTTCACATACGAGCAGTACTTC.

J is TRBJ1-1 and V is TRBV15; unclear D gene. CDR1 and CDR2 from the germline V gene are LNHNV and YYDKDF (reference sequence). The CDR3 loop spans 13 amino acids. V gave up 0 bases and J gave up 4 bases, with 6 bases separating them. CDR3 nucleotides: TGTGCCACCAGCAGAGATCTTGGCACTGAAGCTTTCTTT. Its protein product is CATSRDLGTEAFF.

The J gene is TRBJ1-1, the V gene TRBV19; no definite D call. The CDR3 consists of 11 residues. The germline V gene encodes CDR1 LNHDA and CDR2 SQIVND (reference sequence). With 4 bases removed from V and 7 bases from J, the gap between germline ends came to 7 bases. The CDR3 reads CASSRAFEAFF. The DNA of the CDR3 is TGTGCCAGTAGTAGAGCCTTTGAAGCTTTCTTT.

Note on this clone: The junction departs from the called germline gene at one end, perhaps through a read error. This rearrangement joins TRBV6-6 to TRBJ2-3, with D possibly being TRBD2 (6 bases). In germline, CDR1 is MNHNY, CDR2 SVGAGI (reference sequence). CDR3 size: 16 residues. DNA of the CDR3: TGTGCCGGCAGTTACTCCGAGGGGAGGAAAGGTGATACGCAGTATTTT. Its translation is CAGSYSEGRKGDTQYF.

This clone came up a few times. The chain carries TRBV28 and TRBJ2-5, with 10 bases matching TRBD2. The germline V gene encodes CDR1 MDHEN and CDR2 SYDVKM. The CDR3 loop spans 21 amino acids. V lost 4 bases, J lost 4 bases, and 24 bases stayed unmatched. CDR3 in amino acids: CASSSLPGRRISGGRGETQYF. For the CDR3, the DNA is TGTGCCAGCAGTTCTTTGCCGGGACGGAGGATTAGCGGGGGGCGGGGAGAGACCCAGTACTTC.

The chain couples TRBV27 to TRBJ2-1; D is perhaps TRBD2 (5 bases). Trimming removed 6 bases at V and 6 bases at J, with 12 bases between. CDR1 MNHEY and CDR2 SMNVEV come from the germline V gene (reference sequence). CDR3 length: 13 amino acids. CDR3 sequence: CASSSTAGNEQFF. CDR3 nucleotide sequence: TGTGCCAGCAGCTCGACCGCGGGCAATGAGCAGTTCTTC.

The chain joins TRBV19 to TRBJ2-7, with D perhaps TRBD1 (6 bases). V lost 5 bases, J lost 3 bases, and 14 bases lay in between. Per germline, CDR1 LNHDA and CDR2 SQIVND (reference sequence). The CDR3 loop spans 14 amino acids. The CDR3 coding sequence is TGTGCCAGTAGTGCTCAGGGGTTTTACTACGAGCAGTACTTC. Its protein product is CASSAQGFYYEQYF.

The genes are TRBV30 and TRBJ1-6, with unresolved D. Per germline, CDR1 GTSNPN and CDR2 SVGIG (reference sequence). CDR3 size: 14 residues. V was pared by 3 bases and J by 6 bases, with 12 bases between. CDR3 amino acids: CAWRLGQSNSPLHF. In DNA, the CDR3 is TGTGCCTGGAGGCTAGGGCAGAGTAATTCACCCCTCCACTTT. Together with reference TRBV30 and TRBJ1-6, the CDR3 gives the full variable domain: SQTIHQWPATLVQPVGSPLSLECTVEGTSNPNLYWYRQAAGRGLQLLFYSVGIGQISSEVPQNLSASRPQDRQFILSSKKLLLSDSGFYLCAWRLGQSNSPLHFGNGTRLTVT.

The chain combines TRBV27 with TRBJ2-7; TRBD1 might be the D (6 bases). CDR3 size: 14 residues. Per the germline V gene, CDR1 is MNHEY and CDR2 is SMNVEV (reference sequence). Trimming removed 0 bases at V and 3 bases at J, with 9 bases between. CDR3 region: CASSLSQGYYEQYF. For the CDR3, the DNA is TGTGCCAGCAGTTTATCACAGGGTTACTACGAGCAGTACTTC.

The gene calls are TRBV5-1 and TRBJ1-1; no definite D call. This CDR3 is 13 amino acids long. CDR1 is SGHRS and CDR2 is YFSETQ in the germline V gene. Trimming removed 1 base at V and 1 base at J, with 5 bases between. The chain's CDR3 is CASSLWGNTEAFF. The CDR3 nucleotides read TGCGCCAGCAGCTTGTGGGGGAACACTGAAGCTTTCTTT.

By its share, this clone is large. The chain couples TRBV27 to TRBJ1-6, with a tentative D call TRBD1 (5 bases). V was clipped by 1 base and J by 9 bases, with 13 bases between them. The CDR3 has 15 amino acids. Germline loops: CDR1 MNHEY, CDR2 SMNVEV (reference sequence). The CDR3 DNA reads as TGTGCCAGCAGTTTATTTGTGGGGGTTTCTTCACCCCTCCACTTT. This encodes CASSLFVGVSSPLHF.

The CDR3 sequence is CASSILALNEQFF. The CDR3 DNA reads as TGTGCCAGTAGTATCCTGGCCCTAAATGAGCAGTTCTTC. The chain links TRBV19 to TRBJ2-1; no firm D call. This CDR3 is 13 amino acids long. V shed 3 bases and J shed 7 bases, with 10 bases lying between them. Germline V CDR1 and CDR2: LNHDA, SQIVND (reference sequence). The variable domain in full, completed from reference TRBV19 and TRBJ2-1, reads DGGITQSPKYLFRKEGQNVTLSCEQNLNHDAMYWYRQDPGQGLRLIYYSQIVNDFQKGDIAEGYSVSREKKESFPLTVTSAQKNPTAFYLCASSILALNEQFFGPGTRLTVL.

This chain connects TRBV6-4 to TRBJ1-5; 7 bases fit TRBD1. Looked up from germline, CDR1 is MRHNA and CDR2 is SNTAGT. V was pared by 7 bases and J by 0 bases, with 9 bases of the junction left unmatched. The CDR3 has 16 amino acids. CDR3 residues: CASILSGGNSNQPQHF. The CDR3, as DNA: TGTGCCAGCATACTCTCAGGGGGAAATAGCAATCAGCCCCAGCATTTT.

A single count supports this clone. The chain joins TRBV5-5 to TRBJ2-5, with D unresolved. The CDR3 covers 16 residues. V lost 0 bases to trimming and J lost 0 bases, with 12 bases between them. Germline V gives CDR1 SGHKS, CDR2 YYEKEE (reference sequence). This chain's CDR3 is CASSLEQFSDQETQYF. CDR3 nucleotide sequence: TGTGCCAGCAGCTTGGAACAGTTTTCCGACCAAGAGACCCAGTACTTC.

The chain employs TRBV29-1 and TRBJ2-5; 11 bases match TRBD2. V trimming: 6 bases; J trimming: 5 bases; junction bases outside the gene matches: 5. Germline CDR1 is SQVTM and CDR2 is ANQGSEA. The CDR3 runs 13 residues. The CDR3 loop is CSVVTSGGETQYF. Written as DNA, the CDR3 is TGCAGCGTGGTTACTAGCGGGGGTGAGACCCAGTACTTC.

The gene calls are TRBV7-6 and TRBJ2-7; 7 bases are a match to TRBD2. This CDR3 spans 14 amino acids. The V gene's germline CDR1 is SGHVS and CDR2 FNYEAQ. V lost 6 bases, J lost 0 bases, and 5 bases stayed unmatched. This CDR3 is CASRPTSYSYEQYF. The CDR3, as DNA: TGTGCCAGCAGACCGACTAGCTACTCCTACGAGCAGTACTTC.

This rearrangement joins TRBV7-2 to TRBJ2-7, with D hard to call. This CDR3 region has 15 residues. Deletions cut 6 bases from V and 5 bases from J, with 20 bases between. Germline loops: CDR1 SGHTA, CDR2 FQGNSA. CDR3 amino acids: CASRSPDTYRNEQYF. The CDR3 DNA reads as TGTGCCAGCAGATCCCCCGACACGTATAGGAACGAGCAGTACTTC.

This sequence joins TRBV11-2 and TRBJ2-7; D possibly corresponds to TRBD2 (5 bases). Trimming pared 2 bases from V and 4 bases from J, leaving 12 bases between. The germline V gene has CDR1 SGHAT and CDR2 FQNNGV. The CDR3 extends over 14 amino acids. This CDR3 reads CASSLTSLGYEQYF. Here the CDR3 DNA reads TGTGCCAGCAGCTTAACCTCACTAGGATACGAGCAGTACTTC.

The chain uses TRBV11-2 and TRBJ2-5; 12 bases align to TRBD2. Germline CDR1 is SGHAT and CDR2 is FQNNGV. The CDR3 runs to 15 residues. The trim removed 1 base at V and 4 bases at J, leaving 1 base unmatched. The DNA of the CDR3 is TGTGCCAGCAGCTTAGTACTAGCGGGGGGAGAGACCCAGTACTTC. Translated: CASSLVLAGGETQYF.